Listed here are 24 T cell receptor beta chains from one sample, sequenced in a study of T cells in Graves' hyperthyroidism and ophthalmopathy. Researchers took RNA transcripts and amplified the TCR beta CDR3 regions from them. RT-PCR in the first round (using the HTBI primer set) targeted the TCR CDR3. TCRdb reprocessed the multiplex PCR reads via MiXCR and lists one record per CDR3 protein. Here the sample spans about 270,000 distinct CDR3 sequences, less than 30% being singletons. The sequenced sample consisted of blood. These receptor sequences come from a man in his forties or fifties with Graves' hyperthyroidism that later progressed to Graves' ophthalmopathy.

This clonotype showed up many times. This sequence joins TRBV20-1 and TRBJ2-7; TRBD2 aligns across 9 bases. The CDR3 contains 15 residues. Germline CDR1 is DFQATT and CDR2 is SNEGSKA (reference sequence). V shed 0 bases, J shed 6 bases, and the junction held 9 bases outside the gene matches. The CDR3 sequence is CSAREPSGLAGEQYF. The CDR3 DNA follows: TGCAGTGCTAGAGAGCCCTCGGGACTAGCCGGCGAGCAGTACTTC.

CDR3 sequence (DNA): TGTGCCAGCACCGCCGCCCCCGCCAGCGGGAGTAAGACCCAGTACTTC. It is translated as CASTAAPASGSKTQYF. V usage is TRBV12-3 or TRBV12-4 and J usage is TRBJ2-5; 8 bases line up with TRBD2. V was pared by 7 bases and J by 6 bases, with 16 bases of the junction left unmatched. The CDR3 is 16 residues long.

This clonotype was seen many times. The chain carries TRBV6-2 or TRBV6-3 and TRBJ1-1; TRBD1 agrees at 8 bases. Germline CDR1 is MNHEY and CDR2 is SVGEGT. This CDR3 comprises 17 residues. Unmatched junction bases numbered 6, after V lost 0 bases and J lost 0 bases. CDR3 bases: TGTGCCAGCAGTTACTCGACGGACAGGGATGTGAACACTGAAGCTTTCTTT. As protein: CASSYSTDRDVNTEAFF.

This clonotype has at least ten counts. V is TRBV18 and J is TRBJ2-2; 12 bases fit TRBD2. Germline CDR1 and CDR2: KGHSH and LQKENI. This CDR3 region has 15 residues. Germline trimming cut 5 bases from V and 4 bases from J; bases unmatched to any gene: 2. CDR3 DNA: TGTGCCAGCTCAGCTAGCGGGAGGGCCACCGGGGAGCTGTTTTTT. Translating it yields CASSASGRATGELFF.

This clonotype was picked up many times. Mismatch with germline at one junction end may stem from a read error. The V and J genes are TRBV11-2 and TRBJ2-3; D is undetermined. This CDR3 is 13 amino acids long. Per germline, CDR1 SGHAT and CDR2 FQNNGV. Here the CDR3 DNA reads TGTGCCAGCAGCTTATCCCATTCAGATACACAGTATTTT. This translates into CASSLSHSDTQYF.

This rearrangement joins TRBV6-5 to TRBJ2-6; D is undetermined. CDR1 is MNHEY, CDR2 SVGAGI, per germline. CDR3 length: 16 amino acids. The V gene lost 4 bases and the J gene lost 0 bases, with 10 bases spanning the gap. The DNA for the CDR3 is TGTGCCAGCAGTTCTACACCAGCCTCTGGGGCCAACGTCCTGACTTTC. Encoded protein: CASSSTPASGANVLTF.

This clonotype has at least ten counts. The chain couples TRBV20-1 to TRBJ1-1, with D perhaps TRBD1 (6 bases). V dropped 2 bases and J dropped 4 bases, with 20 bases sitting between them. The germline V gene encodes CDR1 DFQATT and CDR2 SNEGSKA (reference sequence). The CDR3 has 16 residues. Here the CDR3 reads CSARRGGASVGTEAFF. The CDR3 bases are TGCAGTGCTAGACGGGGGGGCGCGAGCGTAGGCACTGAAGCTTTCTTT.

This clonotype was detected ten times or more. Mismatch with germline at one junction end may stem from a read error. This sequence joins TRBV14 and TRBJ1-1, with D possibly being TRBD1 (5 bases). The CDR3 covers 15 residues. Germline V lookup: CDR1 SGHDN, CDR2 FVKESK. DNA for the CDR3: TGTGCCAGCAGCCAAGTGCCAGGGTTGAAGACTGAAGCTTTCTTT. It translates to CASSQVPGLKTEAFF. Variable domain in full (rest from reference TRBV14 and TRBJ1-1): EAGVTQFPSHSVIEKGQTVTLRCDPISGHDNLYWYRRVMGKEIKFLLHFVKESKQDESGMPNNRFLAERTGGTYSTLKVQPAELEDSGVYFCASSQVPGLKTEAFFGQGTRLTVV.

This clonotype was recorded at least ten times. This rearrangement joins TRBV15 to TRBJ1-6; D is undetermined. The CDR3 contains 11 residues. Trimming left V 5 bases short and J 14 bases short, with 10 bases between. The germline V gene has CDR1 LNHNV and CDR2 YYDKDF (reference sequence). CDR3 in amino acids: CATSAGPSLHF. CDR3 sequence (DNA): TGTGCCACCAGCGCTGGGCCTTCCCTCCACTTT. The full variable domain, in which reference TRBV15 and TRBJ1-6 provide the parts outside the CDR3, is DAMVIQNPRYQVTQFGKPVTLSCSQTLNHNVMYWYQQKSSQAPKLLFHYYDKDFNNEADTPDNFQSRRPNTSFCFLDIRSPGLGDTAMYLCATSAGPSLHFGNGTRLTVT.

The V gene is TRBV3-1, the J gene TRBJ2-7; a weak D match, TRBD1 (5 bases). CDR1 is LGHDT and CDR2 is YNNKEL in the germline V gene (reference sequence). V was pared by 1 base and J by 5 bases, with 9 bases between. The CDR3 covers 13 residues. The DNA of the CDR3 is TGTGCCAGCAGCCAAGGGCAGGGTCACGAGCAGTACTTC. This codes for CASSQGQGHEQYF.

This clonotype was counted only a few times. This chain joins TRBV6-1 and TRBJ1-2, with D hard to call. The CDR3 totals 13 residues. V lost 6 bases and J 6 bases, leaving 14 bases between the germline ends. The V gene's germline CDR1 is MNHNS and CDR2 SASEGT. The CDR3 DNA follows: TGTGCCAGCAGGCCAAGGCCTTTGGATGGCTACACCTTC. Residues: CASRPRPLDGYTF.

In this sample, this clonotype turned up many times. V usage is TRBV10-3 and J usage is TRBJ2-5; D assignment may be TRBD1 or TRBD2 (5 bases each). Germline CDR1 reads ENHRY; CDR2 reads SYGVKD. Deletions cut 0 bases from V and 7 bases from J, with 15 bases between. The CDR3 contains 15 residues. CDR3 nucleotide sequence: TGTGCCATCAGTGAGTCCTCCGGGGCAGGCTGGACCCAGTACTTC. Translating it yields CAISESSGAGWTQYF.

This clonotype occurred a few times. The genes are TRBV3-1 and TRBJ2-2, with 8 bases matching TRBD2. Germline CDR1 LGHDT, CDR2 YNNKEL (reference sequence). This CDR3 has 14 amino acids. V gave up 5 bases and J gave up 7 bases; unmatched junction bases: 6. In nucleotides, the CDR3 is TGTGCCAGCAGCGGAGGACTAGCCGGCGGGGAGCTGTTTTTT. Translated, it gives CASSGGLAGGELFF.

As regards this clonotype: A read error may account for a junction end that differs from germline. The chain employs TRBV2 and TRBJ2-7; the D is unclear. Looked up from germline, CDR1 is SNHLY and CDR2 is FYNNEI. The CDR3 extends over 14 amino acids. The CDR3 reads CASSKAKTSYEQYF. In DNA, the CDR3 is TGTGCCAGCAGTAAAGCGAAGACAAGCTATGAGCAGTACTTC.

There are many counts of this clonotype. The chain links TRBV27 to TRBJ1-1; D call uncertain. The ends were cut back, 0 bases at V and 3 bases at J, with 11 bases in the middle. Germline lookup yields CDR1 MNHEY and CDR2 SMNVEV (reference sequence). CDR3 length: 15 amino acids. CDR3 in amino acids: CASSLSRTGDTEAFF. The CDR3 DNA reads as TGTGCCAGCAGTTTATCGAGAACCGGGGACACTGAAGCTTTCTTT.

The chain employs TRBV13 and TRBJ2-7; 8 bases fit TRBD2. CDR3 length equals 15 residues. The V gene's germline CDR1 is PRHDT and CDR2 FYEKMQ (reference sequence). V lost 3 bases and J lost 1; bases outside the gene matches: 5. CDR3 residues: CASSFASGPSYEQYF. DNA of the CDR3: TGTGCCAGCAGCTTTGCTAGCGGGCCTTCCTACGAGCAGTACTTC.

To note about this clonotype: The junction differs from germline at one of its ends, possibly a read error. The chain uses TRBV27 and TRBJ1-6; 7 nucleotides line up with TRBD1. Germline values: CDR1 MNHEY, CDR2 SMNVEV (reference sequence). CDR3 length: 15 residues. The CDR3 DNA reads as TGTGCCAGCAGTTTAAGGGGGCCCTATAATTCACCCCTCCGCTTT. Amino acid sequence: CASSLRGPYNSPLRF.

The chain uses TRBV12-5 and TRBJ1-5, with a possible D match to TRBD1 (5 bases). Germline V gene sequence: CDR1 LGHNT, CDR2 FRNRAP. Trimming pared 3 bases from V and 6 bases from J, leaving 9 bases between. The CDR3 is made up of 13 amino acids. The CDR3 DNA reads as TGTGCTAGTGGTTTAGGGGAAGGTCAGCCCCAGCATTTT. Protein sequence: CASGLGEGQPQHF. The full variable domain, in which reference TRBV12-5 and TRBJ1-5 provide the parts outside the CDR3, is DARVTQTPRHKVTEMGQEVTMRCQPILGHNTVFWYRQTMMQGLELLAYFRNRAPLDDSGMPKDRFSAEMPDATLATLKIQPSEPRDSAVYFCASGLGEGQPQHFGDGTRLSIL.

In this sample, this clonotype turned up many times. This sequence joins TRBV30 and TRBJ2-2; the D gene is possibly TRBD2 (5 bases). V dropped 0 bases and J dropped 7 bases, with 9 bases sitting between them. Germline V gene lookup returns CDR1 GTSNPN and CDR2 SVGIG (reference sequence). This CDR3 contains 13 residues. CDR3 amino acids: CAWSVRGVGELFF. CDR3 DNA sequence: TGTGCCTGGAGTGTACGGGGAGTCGGGGAGCTGTTTTTT.

The CDR3, as DNA: TGTGCCAGCAGCCAGGGGGAGGGGTGGCAGACCCAGTACTTC. It encodes CASSQGEGWQTQYF. This sequence joins TRBV12-3 or TRBV12-4 and TRBJ2-5; D may be TRBD1 or TRBD2 (7 bases each). Trimming left V 6 bases short and J 6 bases short, with 17 bases between. There are 14 residues in the CDR3.

This clonotype occurred many times. The chain employs TRBV6-1 and TRBJ1-1, with D uncertain. V was shortened by 3 bases and J by 4 bases, with 9 bases between the two germline ends. The CDR3 spans 13 residues. From germline, CDR1 is MNHNS and CDR2 SASEGT. This CDR3 reads CASSELGRTEAFF. For the CDR3, the DNA is TGTGCCAGCAGTGAGCTAGGGCGCACTGAAGCTTTCTTT.

This clonotype was counted at least ten times. CDR3 sequence: CASSFRRGGSNYGYTF. In DNA, the CDR3 is TGTGCCAGCAGTTTTCGGCGGGGAGGGTCTAACTATGGCTACACCTTC. V is TRBV27 and J is TRBJ1-2, with unresolved D. Germline V lookup: CDR1 MNHEY, CDR2 SMNVEV (reference sequence). CDR3 length equals 16 residues. Deletions cut 3 bases from V and 0 bases from J, with 14 bases between.

Ten or more counts support this clonotype. This chain joins TRBV12-3 or TRBV12-4 and TRBJ2-7; D could derive from TRBD1 or TRBD2 (5 bases each). The CDR3 loop spans 15 amino acids. V was shortened by 4 bases and J by 3 bases, with 16 bases between the two germline ends. The CDR3, as DNA: TGTGCCAGCAGTTCCCACTCATGGGACCTCTACGAGCAGTACTTC. Protein product: CASSSHSWDLYEQYF.

This clonotype was seen many times. The chain is built from TRBV5-5 and TRBJ1-1; D gene uncertain. The CDR3 consists of 16 residues. The V gene's germline CDR1 is SGHKS and CDR2 YYEKEE (reference sequence). Trimming stripped 2 bases from V and 1 base from J, with 15 bases between. CDR3 coding DNA: TGTGCCAGCAGCTTCCTAACTGGGTTGACGAACACTGAAGCTTTCTTT. As protein: CASSFLTGLTNTEAFF.